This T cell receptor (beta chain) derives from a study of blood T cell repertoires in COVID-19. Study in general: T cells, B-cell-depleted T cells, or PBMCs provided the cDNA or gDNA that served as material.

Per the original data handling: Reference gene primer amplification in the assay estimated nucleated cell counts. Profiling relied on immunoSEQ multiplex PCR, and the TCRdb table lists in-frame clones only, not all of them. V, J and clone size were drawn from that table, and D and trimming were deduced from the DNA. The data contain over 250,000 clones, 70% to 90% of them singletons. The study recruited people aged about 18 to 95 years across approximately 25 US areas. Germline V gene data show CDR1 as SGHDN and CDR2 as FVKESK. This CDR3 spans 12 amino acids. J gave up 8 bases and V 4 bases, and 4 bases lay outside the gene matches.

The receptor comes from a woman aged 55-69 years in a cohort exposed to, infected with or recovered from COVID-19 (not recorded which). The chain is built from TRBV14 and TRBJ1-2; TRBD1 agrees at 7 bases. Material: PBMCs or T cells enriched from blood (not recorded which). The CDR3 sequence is CASSPTGVGYTF. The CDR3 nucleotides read TGTGCCAGCAGCCCTACAGGGGTCGGCTACACCTTC.